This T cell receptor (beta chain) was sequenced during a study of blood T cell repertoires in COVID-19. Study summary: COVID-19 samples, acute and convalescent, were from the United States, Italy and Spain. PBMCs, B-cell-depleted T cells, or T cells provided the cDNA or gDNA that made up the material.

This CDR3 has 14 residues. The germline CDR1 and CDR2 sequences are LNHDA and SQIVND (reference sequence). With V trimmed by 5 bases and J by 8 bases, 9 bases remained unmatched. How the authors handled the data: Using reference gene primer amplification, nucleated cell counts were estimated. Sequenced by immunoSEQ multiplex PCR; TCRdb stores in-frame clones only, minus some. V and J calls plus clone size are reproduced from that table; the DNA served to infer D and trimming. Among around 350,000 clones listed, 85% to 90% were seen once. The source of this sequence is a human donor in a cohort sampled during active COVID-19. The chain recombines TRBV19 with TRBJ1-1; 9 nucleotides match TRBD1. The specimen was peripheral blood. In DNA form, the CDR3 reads TGTGCCAGTAGTCCGAGGACAGGGGATCTAGAAGCTTTCTTT. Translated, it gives CASSPRTGDLEAFF.